Listed below are T cell receptor beta chains from one sample, sequenced in a study of blood T cell repertoires in COVID-19. The assay was immunoSEQ multiplex PCR, and TCRdb's table has in-frame clones only and misses some. The sample holds 200,000 to 250,000 clones, 88% seen once. The sequenced sample consisted of PBMCs or T cells enriched from blood (not recorded which). Receptors were obtained from a woman aged 25 to 39 who had been exposed to COVID-19. CDR3s include the opening cysteine and the closing phenylalanine or tryptophan. Each record gives: V gene, J gene, clone size, D gene, CDR3 protein, CDR3 DNA. A D gene is named only where the DNA matches it firmly. A row's size may be missing; if present it is once, few, many or a size class.

v_gene: TRBV21-1
j_gene: TRBJ1-5
abundance: .
d_gene: .
CDR3aa: CASSLETGGHQPQHF
CDR3nt: TGTGCCAGCAGCCTAGAGACAGGGGGCCATCAGCCCCAGCATTTT

v_gene: TRBV2
j_gene: TRBJ1-1
abundance: .
d_gene: TRBD1
CDR3aa: CASSPDLVDRGREDTEAFF
CDR3nt: TGTGCCAGCAGTCCCGACCTTGTGGACAGGGGGAGAGAGGACACTGAAGCTTTCTTT

v_gene: TRBV11-1
j_gene: TRBJ1-2
abundance: .
d_gene: TRBD1
CDR3aa: CASSSSGGQGDYGYTF
CDR3nt: TGTGCCAGCAGCTCGTCTGGGGGACAGGGCGACTATGGCTACACCTTC

v_gene: TRBV3-1/TRBV3-2
j_gene: TRBJ2-1
abundance: .
d_gene: TRBD2
CDR3aa: CASSQDHSGTFGNEQFF
CDR3nt: TGTGCCAGCAGCCAAGATCACAGCGGGACGTTCGGCAATGAGCAGTTCTTC

v_gene: TRBV6-5
j_gene: TRBJ2-7
abundance: few
d_gene: .
CDR3aa: CASSYVRDYEQYF
CDR3nt: TGTGCCAGCAGTTACGTACGGGACTACGAGCAGTACTTC

v_gene: TRBV30
j_gene: TRBJ2-1
abundance: .
d_gene: TRBD2
CDR3aa: CAWGLGLAGANEQFF
CDR3nt: TGTGCCTGGGGACTGGGACTAGCGGGAGCAAATGAGCAGTTCTTC

v_gene: TRBV7-3
j_gene: TRBJ2-7
abundance: .
d_gene: .
CDR3aa: CASSLNLYEQYF
CDR3nt: TGTGCCAGCAGCTTAAATCTCTACGAGCAGTACTTC

v_gene: TRBV12-1
j_gene: TRBJ2-2
abundance: .
d_gene: .
CDR3aa: CASLRLSTGELFF
CDR3nt: TGTGCCAGCCTACGACTGAGCACCGGGGAGCTGTTTTTT

v_gene: TRBV7-3
j_gene: TRBJ2-5
abundance: .
d_gene: .
CDR3aa: CASSGSTGWRETQYF
CDR3nt: TGTGCCAGCAGCGGATCAACAGGGTGGCGAGAGACCCAGTACTTC

v_gene: TRBV7-3
j_gene: TRBJ2-2
abundance: .
d_gene: TRBD2
CDR3aa: CASSLTGLAGVNTGELFF
CDR3nt: TGTGCCAGCAGCTTAACAGGGCTAGCGGGGGTTAACACCGGGGAGCTGTTTTTT

v_gene: TRBV27
j_gene: TRBJ1-6
abundance: .
d_gene: TRBD1
CDR3aa: CASSLEGTASSYNSPLHF
CDR3nt: TGTGCCAGCAGTTTAGAGGGGACAGCCAGCTCCTATAATTCACCCCTCCACTTT

v_gene: TRBV5-5
j_gene: TRBJ2-4
abundance: .
d_gene: .
CDR3aa: CASSPPGVAKNIQYF
CDR3nt: TGTGCCAGCAGCCCACCGGGGGTCGCCAAAAACATTCAGTACTTC

v_gene: TRBV7-9
j_gene: TRBJ1-5
abundance: .
d_gene: .
CDR3aa: CASREGGGDQPQHF
CDR3nt: TGTGCCAGCAGGGAAGGCGGGGGCGATCAGCCCCAGCATTTT

v_gene: TRBV27
j_gene: TRBJ2-7
abundance: .
d_gene: TRBD2
CDR3aa: CASRGLAAEQYF
CDR3nt: TGTGCCAGCAGAGGACTAGCGGCCGAGCAGTACTTC

v_gene: TRBV7-3
j_gene: TRBJ1-1
abundance: .
d_gene: .
CDR3aa: CASSSNGGPNTEAFF
CDR3nt: TGTGCCAGCAGCTCAAACGGGGGACCGAACACTGAAGCTTTCTTT

v_gene: TRBV24-1
j_gene: TRBJ2-7
abundance: few
d_gene: .
CDR3aa: CAIPGRGATDEQYF
CDR3nt: TGTGCCATCCCTGGCAGGGGAGCTACCGACGAGCAGTACTTC

v_gene: TRBV28
j_gene: TRBJ2-7
abundance: .
d_gene: TRBD1
CDR3aa: CASSPPGTGYEQYF
CDR3nt: TGTGCCAGCAGTCCACCCGGGACAGGTTACGAGCAGTACTTC

v_gene: TRBV2
j_gene: TRBJ1-1
abundance: .
d_gene: TRBD1
CDR3aa: CASSGLTGLGTEAFF
CDR3nt: TGTGCCAGCAGTGGATTGACAGGGCTGGGCACTGAAGCTTTCTTT

v_gene: TRBV5-1
j_gene: TRBJ1-1
abundance: .
d_gene: .
CDR3aa: CASSQDMNTEAFF
CDR3nt: TGCGCCAGCAGCCAAGACATGAACACTGAAGCTTTCTTT

v_gene: TRBV6-6
j_gene: TRBJ2-1
abundance: .
d_gene: .
CDR3aa: CASSPENSGNEQFF
CDR3nt: TGTGCCAGCAGTCCGGAGAACTCGGGCAATGAGCAGTTCTTC

v_gene: TRBV9
j_gene: TRBJ1-2
abundance: .
d_gene: TRBD1
CDR3aa: CASSPGQGLVSYGYTF
CDR3nt: TGTGCCAGCAGCCCAGGACAGGGCTTGGTAAGCTATGGCTACACCTTC

v_gene: TRBV5-1
j_gene: TRBJ2-3
abundance: once
d_gene: TRBD2
CDR3aa: CASSLRAGAFTDTQYF
CDR3nt: TGCGCCAGCAGCTTGAGGGCGGGAGCTTTCACAGATACGCAGTATTTT

v_gene: TRBV3-1/TRBV3-2
j_gene: TRBJ1-1
abundance: .
d_gene: .
CDR3aa: CASSLGANTEAFF
CDR3nt: TGTGCCAGCAGCCTTGGGGCGAACACTGAAGCTTTCTTT

v_gene: TRBV27
j_gene: TRBJ1-1
abundance: .
d_gene: .
CDR3aa: CASSGFGRVTEAFF
CDR3nt: TGTGCCAGCAGTGGCTTTGGTCGGGTCACTGAAGCTTTCTTT

v_gene: TRBV5-1
j_gene: TRBJ2-1
abundance: .
d_gene: TRBD1
CDR3aa: CASSFRDRVSDEQFF
CDR3nt: TGCGCCAGCAGCTTCCGGGACAGGGTGAGCGATGAGCAGTTCTTC

v_gene: TRBV5-1
j_gene: TRBJ2-1
abundance: .
d_gene: .
CDR3aa: CASSPGNEQFF
CDR3nt: TGCGCCAGCAGCCCGGGCAATGAGCAGTTCTTC

v_gene: TRBV30
j_gene: TRBJ2-7
abundance: .
d_gene: .
CDR3aa: CAWSSGPSYEQYF
CDR3nt: TGTGCCTGGAGCAGCGGGCCCTCCTACGAGCAGTACTTC

v_gene: TRBV19
j_gene: TRBJ1-5
abundance: .
d_gene: TRBD1
CDR3aa: CASTDPKGAGNQPQHF
CDR3nt: TGTGCCAGTACCGACCCCAAGGGGGCCGGCAATCAGCCCCAGCATTTT